A single count supports the clone carrying this TCR beta chain. Antigen unknown. V shed 3 bases, J shed 8 bases, and the junction held 12 bases outside the gene matches. In germline, CDR1 is GTSNPN, CDR2 SVGIG (reference sequence). The CDR3 loop spans 14 amino acids. The data originate from a study of shared clonotypes between healthy human individuals. Data came from immunoSEQ multiplex PCR; TCRdb stores just in-frame clones and leaves some out. The top ten clones hold approximately 0.13% of a sample with some 2,000,000 clones, 95% of them seen once. Study conclusions and caveats: Investigators collected only blood, and repertoires in tissues likely differ. There were few donors, and this limited the genetic and exposure-history diversity represented. In contrast to clonotypes shared by all four donors, non-shared clonotypes had lower generation probabilities.

The TCR comes from a man between 18 and 35 years old in good health. The V gene is TRBV30, the J gene TRBJ1-1; 7 bases line up with TRBD1. The specimen was naive CD4+ T cells sorted from blood. Subset indicated: CD45RA+ positively selected. CDR3 protein: CAWSASIRQGEAFF. CDR3 nucleotides: TGTGCCTGGAGCGCCTCAATCCGACAGGGAGAAGCTTTCTTT. Complete variable domain (other parts from reference TRBV30 and TRBJ1-1): SQTIHQWPATLVQPVGSPLSLECTVEGTSNPNLYWYRQAAGRGLQLLFYSVGIGQISSEVPQNLSASRPQDRQFILSSKKLLLSDSGFYLCAWSASIRQGEAFFGQGTRLTVV.